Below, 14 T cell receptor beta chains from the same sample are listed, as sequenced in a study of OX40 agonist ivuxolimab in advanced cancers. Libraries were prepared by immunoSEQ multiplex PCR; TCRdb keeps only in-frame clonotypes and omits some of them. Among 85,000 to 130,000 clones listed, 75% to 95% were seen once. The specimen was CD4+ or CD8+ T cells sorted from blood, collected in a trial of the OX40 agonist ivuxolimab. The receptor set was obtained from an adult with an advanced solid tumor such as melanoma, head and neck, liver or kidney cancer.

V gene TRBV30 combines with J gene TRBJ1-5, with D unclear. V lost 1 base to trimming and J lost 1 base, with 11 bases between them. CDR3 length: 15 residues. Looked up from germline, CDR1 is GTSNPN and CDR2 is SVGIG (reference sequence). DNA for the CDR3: TGTGCCTGGAGTGGTAGCCCCCTAAGCAATCAGCCCCAGCATTTT. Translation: CAWSGSPLSNQPQHF.

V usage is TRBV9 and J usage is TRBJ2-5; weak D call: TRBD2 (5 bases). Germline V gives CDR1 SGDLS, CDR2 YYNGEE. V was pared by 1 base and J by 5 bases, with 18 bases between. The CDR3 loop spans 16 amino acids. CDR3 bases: TGTGCCAGCAGCGTATCCCCACTGGCCAGAGGGGAGACCCAGTACTTC. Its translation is CASSVSPLARGETQYF.

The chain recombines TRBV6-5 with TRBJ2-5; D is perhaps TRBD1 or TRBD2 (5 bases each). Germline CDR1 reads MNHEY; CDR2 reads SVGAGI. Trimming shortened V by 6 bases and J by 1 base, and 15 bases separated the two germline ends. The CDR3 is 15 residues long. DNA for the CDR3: TGTGCCAGCAGGGGGGTTTCGACTGCCCAAGAGACCCAGTACTTC. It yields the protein CASRGVSTAQETQYF.

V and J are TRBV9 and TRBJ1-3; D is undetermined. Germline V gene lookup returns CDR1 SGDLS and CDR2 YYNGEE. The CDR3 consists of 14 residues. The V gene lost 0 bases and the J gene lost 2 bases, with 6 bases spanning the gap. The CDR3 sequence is CASSVVETGNTIYF. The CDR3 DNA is TGTGCCAGCAGCGTAGTAGAGACTGGAAACACCATATATTTT.

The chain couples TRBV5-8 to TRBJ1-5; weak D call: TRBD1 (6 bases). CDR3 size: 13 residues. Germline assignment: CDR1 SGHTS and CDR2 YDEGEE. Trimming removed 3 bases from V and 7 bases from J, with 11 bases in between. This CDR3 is CASSYREGQPQHF. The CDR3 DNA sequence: TGTGCCAGCAGCTACAGGGAAGGCCAGCCCCAGCATTTT. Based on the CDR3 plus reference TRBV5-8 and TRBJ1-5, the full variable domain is EAGVTQSPTHLIKTRGQQATLRCSPISGHTSVYWYQQALGLGLQFLLWYDEGEERNRGNFPPRFSGRQFPNYSSELNVNALELEDSALYLCASSYREGQPQHFGDGTRLSIL.

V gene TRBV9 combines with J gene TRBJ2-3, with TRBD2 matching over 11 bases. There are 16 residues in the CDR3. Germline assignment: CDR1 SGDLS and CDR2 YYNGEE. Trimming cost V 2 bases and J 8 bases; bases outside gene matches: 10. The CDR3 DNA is TGTGCCAGCAGCGTTATGGATAGCGGGGGGGCCGCTACGCAGTATTTT. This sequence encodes CASSVMDSGGAATQYF.

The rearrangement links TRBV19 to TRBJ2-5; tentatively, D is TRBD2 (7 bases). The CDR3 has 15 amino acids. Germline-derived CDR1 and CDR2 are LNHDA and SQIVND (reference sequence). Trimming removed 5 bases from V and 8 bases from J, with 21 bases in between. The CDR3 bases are TGTGCCAGTAGTTCAAGCGGGGCTCAGGGGAACACCCAGTACTTC. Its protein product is CASSSSGAQGNTQYF.

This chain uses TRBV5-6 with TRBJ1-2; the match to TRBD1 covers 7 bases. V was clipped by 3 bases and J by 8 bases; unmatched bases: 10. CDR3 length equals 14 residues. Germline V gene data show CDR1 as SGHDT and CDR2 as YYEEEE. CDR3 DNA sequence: TGTGCCAGCAGCTCGGGACAGTGGGGAGGAGGCTACACCTTC. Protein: CASSSGQWGGGYTF.

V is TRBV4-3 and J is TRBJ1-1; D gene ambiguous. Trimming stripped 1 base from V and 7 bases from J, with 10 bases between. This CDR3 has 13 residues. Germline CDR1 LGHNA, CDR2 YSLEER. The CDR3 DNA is TGCGCCAGCAGCCAAGGTATGGATAGTGAAGCTTTCTTT. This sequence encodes CASSQGMDSEAFF.

CDR3: CASSLNRAGSGYTF. Here the CDR3 DNA reads TGTGCCAGCAGCTTGAACAGGGCCGGGAGTGGCTACACCTTC. The chain is built from TRBV7-8 and TRBJ1-2, with D possibly matching TRBD1 (6 bases). The V gene's germline CDR1 is SGHVS and CDR2 FQNEAQ. Trimming shortened V by 3 bases and J by 7 bases, and 15 bases separated the two germline ends. The CDR3 contains 14 residues.

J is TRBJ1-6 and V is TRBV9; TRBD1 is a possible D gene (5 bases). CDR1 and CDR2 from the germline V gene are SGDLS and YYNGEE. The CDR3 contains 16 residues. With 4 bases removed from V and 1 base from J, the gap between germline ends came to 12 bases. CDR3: CASSQRGGSYNSPLHF. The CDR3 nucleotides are TGTGCCAGCAGCCAGCGGGGGGGATCCTATAATTCACCCCTCCACTTT. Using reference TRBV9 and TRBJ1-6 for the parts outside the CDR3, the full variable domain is DSGVTQTPKHLITATGQRVTLRCSPRSGDLSVYWYQQSLDQGLQFLIQYYNGEERAKGNILERFSAQQFPDLHSELNLSSLELGDSALYFCASSQRGGSYNSPLHFGNGTRLTVT.

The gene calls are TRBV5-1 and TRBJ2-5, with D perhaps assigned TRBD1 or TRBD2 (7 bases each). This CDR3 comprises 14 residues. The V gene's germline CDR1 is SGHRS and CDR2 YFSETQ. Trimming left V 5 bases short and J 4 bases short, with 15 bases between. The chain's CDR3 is CASSSTGEGETQYF. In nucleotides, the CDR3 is TGCGCCAGCAGTTCTACAGGGGAGGGAGAGACCCAGTACTTC.

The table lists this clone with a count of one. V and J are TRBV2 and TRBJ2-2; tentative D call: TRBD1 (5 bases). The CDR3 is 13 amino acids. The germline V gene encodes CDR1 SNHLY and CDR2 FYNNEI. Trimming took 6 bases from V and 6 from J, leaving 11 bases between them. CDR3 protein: CASSLQESGELFF. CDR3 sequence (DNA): TGTGCCAGCAGCCTACAGGAGTCCGGGGAGCTGTTTTTT. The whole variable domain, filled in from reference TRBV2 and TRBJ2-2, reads EPEVTQTPSHQVTQMGQEVILRCVPISNHLYFYWYRQILGQKVEFLVSFYNNEISEKSEIFDDQFSVERPDGSNFTLKIRSTKLEDSAMYFCASSLQESGELFFGEGSRLTVL.

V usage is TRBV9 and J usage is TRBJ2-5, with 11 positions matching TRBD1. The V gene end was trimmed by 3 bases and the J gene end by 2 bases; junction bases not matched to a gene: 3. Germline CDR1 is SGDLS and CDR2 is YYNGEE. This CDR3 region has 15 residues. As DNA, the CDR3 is TGTGCCAGCAGCGGCCGGGACAGGGGGCAAGAGACCCAGTACTTC. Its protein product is CASSGRDRGQETQYF.